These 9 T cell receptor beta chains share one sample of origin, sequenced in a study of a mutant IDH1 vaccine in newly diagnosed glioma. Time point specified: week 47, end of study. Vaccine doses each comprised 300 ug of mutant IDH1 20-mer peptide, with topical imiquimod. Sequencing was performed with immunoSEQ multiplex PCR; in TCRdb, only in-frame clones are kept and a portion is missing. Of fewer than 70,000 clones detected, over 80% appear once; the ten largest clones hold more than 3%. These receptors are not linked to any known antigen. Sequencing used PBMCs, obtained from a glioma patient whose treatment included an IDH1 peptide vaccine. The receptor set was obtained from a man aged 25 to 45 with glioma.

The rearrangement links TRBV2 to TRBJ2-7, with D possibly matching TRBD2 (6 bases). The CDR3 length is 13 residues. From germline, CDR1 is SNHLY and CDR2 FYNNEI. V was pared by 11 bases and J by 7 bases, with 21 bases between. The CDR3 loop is CAATGTLNSEQYF. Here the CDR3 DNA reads TGTGCCGCAACCGGGACTCTCAACTCGGAGCAGTACTTC.

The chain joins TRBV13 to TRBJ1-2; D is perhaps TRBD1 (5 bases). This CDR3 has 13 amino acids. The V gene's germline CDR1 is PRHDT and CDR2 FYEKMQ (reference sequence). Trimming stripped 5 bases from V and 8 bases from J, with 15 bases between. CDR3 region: CASSLTGVPGYTF. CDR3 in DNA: TGTGCCAGCAGCCTAACGGGGGTGCCAGGCTACACCTTC. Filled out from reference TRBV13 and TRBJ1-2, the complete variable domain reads AAGVIQSPRHLIKEKRETATLKCYPIPRHDTVYWYQQGPGQDPQFLISFYEKMQSDKGSIPDRFSAQQFSDYHSELNMSSLELGDSALYFCASSLTGVPGYTFGSGTRLTVV.

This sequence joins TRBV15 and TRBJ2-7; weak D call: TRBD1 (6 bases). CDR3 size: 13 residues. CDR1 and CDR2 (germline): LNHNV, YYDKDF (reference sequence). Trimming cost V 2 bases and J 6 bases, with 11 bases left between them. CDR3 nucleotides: TGTGCCACCAGCAGACAGGGGTCTGGCGAGCAGTACTTC. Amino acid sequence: CATSRQGSGEQYF.

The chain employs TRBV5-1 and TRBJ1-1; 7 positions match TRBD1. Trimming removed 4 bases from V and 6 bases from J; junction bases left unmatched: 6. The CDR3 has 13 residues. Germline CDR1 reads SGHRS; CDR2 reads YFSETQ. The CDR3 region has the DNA TGCGCCAGCAGCACAACCGACAGGGCTGAAGCTTTCTTT. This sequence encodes CASSTTDRAEAFF. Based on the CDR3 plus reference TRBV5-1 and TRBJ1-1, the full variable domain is KAGVTQTPRYLIKTRGQQVTLSCSPISGHRSVSWYQQTPGQGLQFLFEYFSETQRNKGNFPGRFSGRQFSNSRSEMNVSTLELGDSALYLCASSTTDRAEAFFGQGTRLTVV.

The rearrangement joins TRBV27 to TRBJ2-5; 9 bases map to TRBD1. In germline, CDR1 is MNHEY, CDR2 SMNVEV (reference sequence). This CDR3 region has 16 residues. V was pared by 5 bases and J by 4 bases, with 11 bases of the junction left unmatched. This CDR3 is CASSQNPGQGRETQYF. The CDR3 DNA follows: TGTGCCAGCAGTCAGAACCCGGGACAGGGTCGAGAGACCCAGTACTTC.

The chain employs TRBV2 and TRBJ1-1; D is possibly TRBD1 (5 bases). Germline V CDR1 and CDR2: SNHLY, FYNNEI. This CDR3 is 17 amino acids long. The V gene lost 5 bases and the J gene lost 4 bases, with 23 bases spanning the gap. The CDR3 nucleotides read TGTGCCAGCAGTTCGACCCGTTTGAGGGGAGGTAGCACTGAAGCTTTCTTT. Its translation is CASSSTRLRGGSTEAFF.

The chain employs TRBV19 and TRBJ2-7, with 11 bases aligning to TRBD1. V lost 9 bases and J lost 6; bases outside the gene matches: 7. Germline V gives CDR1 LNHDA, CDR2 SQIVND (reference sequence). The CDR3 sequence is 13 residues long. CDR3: CASSGTGGIEQYF. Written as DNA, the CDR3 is TGTGCCAGCTCCGGGACAGGGGGAATCGAGCAGTACTTC. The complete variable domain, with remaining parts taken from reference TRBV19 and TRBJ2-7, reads DGGITQSPKYLFRKEGQNVTLSCEQNLNHDAMYWYRQDPGQGLRLIYYSQIVNDFQKGDIAEGYSVSREKKESFPLTVTSAQKNPTAFYLCASSGTGGIEQYFGPGTRLTVT.

The CDR3 DNA reads TGCGCCAGCAGTCTCGACAGGGGAAGGAACGACGAGCAGTACTTC. Protein product: CASSLDRGRNDEQYF. The chain carries TRBV5-1 and TRBJ2-7, with 8 positions matching TRBD1. CDR1 is SGHRS, CDR2 YFSETQ, per germline. V lost 5 bases to trimming and J lost 5 bases; unmatched junction nucleotides: 12. The CDR3 contains 15 residues.

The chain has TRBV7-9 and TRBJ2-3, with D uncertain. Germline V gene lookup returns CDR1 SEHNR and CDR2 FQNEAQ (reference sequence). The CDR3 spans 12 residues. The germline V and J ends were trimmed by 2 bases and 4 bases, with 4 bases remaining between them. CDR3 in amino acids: CASSLIADTQYF. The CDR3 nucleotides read TGTGCCAGCAGCTTAATCGCAGATACGCAGTATTTT.